The clone carrying this TCR beta chain came up many times. Its target is not known. The germline V and J ends were trimmed by 3 bases and 3 bases, with 8 bases remaining between them. Germline CDR1 is DFQATT and CDR2 is SNEGSKA (reference sequence). This CDR3 comprises 13 residues. TCRdb used MiXCR to reprocess the 5' RACE reads, holding one entry per CDR3 protein. In the table there are 350,000 to 450,000 distinct CDR3 sequences, roughly 31% of which are singletons. The record originates from a study of identical twins' blood T cells. Study results and limitations: Shared environment remains a possible cause of twin similarity.

This receptor was identified in a woman aged 18 to 49 in good health. The gene calls are TRBV20-1 and TRBJ2-2; no firm D call. Sample: PBMCs. CDR3 nucleotides: TGCAGTGCTAGTGAATCCGACACCGGGGAGCTGTTTTTT. Residues: CSASESDTGELFF.